This T cell receptor (beta chain) is drawn from a study of T cell changes during pregnancy in multiple sclerosis. Generated by immunoSEQ multiplex PCR, the TCRdb table keeps only in-frame clones and is missing some. Of more than 80,000 clones in the sample, roughly nine tenths are singletons; the top ten hold around 1.6%. The CDR3 is 16 amino acids. Germline-derived CDR1 and CDR2 are KGHSY and FQNENV. Germline trimming cut 4 bases from V and 0 bases from J; bases unmatched to any gene: 5. The TCR was taken from a female donor with multiple sclerosis, enrolled in a pregnancy study. The chain has TRBV16 and TRBJ2-2; 7 nucleotides agree with TRBD1. Sequences were derived from peripheral blood, sampled before pregnancy. As DNA, the CDR3 is TGTGCCAGCAGCCTGAGAGGGGGCGCGAACACCGGGGAGCTGTTTTTT. Its translation: CASSLRGGANTGELFF. The variable domain in full, with the rest retrieved from reference TRBV16 and TRBJ2-2, is GEEVAQTPKHLVRGEGQKAKLYCAPIKGHSYVFWYQQVLKNEFKFLISFQNENVFDETGMPKERFSAKCLPNSPCSLEIQATKLEDSAVYFCASSLRGGANTGELFFGEGSRLTVL.